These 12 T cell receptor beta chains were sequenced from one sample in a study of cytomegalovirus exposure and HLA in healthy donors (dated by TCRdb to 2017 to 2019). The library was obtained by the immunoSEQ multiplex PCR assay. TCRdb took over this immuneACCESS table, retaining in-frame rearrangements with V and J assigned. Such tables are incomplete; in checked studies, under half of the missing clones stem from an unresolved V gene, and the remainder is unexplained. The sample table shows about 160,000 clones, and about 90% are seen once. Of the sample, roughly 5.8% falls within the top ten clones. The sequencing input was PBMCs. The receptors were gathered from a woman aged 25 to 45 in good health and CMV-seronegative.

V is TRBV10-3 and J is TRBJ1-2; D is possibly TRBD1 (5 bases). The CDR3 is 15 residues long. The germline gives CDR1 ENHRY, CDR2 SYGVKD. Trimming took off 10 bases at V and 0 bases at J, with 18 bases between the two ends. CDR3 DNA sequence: TGTGCCAGCCAGGGTCACGGACCTACTAACTATGGCTACACCTTC. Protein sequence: CASQGHGPTNYGYTF.

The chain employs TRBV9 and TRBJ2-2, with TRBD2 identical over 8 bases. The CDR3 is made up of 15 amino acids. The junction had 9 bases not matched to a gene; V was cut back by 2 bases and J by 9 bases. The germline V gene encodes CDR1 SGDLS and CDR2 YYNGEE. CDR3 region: CASSVEAGDFRELFF. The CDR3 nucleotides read TGTGCCAGCAGCGTCGAAGCGGGAGATTTCAGGGAGCTGTTTTTT.

The CDR3 coding sequence is TGTGCCAGCCCTCCGGCGGGAGGGCCTCATCCCTACGAGCAGTACTTC. Translation: CASPPAGGPHPYEQYF. V is TRBV28 and J is TRBJ2-7; TRBD2 matches at 9 bases. CDR1 and CDR2 (germline): MDHEN, SYDVKM. V trimming: 8 bases; J trimming: 2 bases; junction bases outside the gene matches: 13. The length of the CDR3 is 16 residues. Filled out from reference TRBV28 and TRBJ2-7, the complete variable domain reads DVKVTQSSRYLVKRTGEKVFLECVQDMDHENMFWYRQDPGLGLRLIYFSYDVKMKEKGDIPEGYSVSREKKERFSLILESASTNQTSMYLCASPPAGGPHPYEQYFGPGTRLTVT.

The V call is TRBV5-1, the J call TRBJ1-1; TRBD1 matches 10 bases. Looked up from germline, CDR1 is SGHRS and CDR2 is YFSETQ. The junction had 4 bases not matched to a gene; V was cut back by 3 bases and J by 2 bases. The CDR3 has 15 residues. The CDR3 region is CASSWTGGRNTEAFF. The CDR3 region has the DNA TGCGCCAGCAGCTGGACAGGGGGACGAAACACTGAAGCTTTCTTT.

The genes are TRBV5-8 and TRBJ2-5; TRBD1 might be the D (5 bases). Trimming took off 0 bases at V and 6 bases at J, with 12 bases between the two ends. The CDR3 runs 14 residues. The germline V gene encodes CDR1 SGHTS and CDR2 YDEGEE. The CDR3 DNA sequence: TGTGCCAGCAGCTTGGTGGCAGGGTCACAGACCCAGTACTTC. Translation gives CASSLVAGSQTQYF.

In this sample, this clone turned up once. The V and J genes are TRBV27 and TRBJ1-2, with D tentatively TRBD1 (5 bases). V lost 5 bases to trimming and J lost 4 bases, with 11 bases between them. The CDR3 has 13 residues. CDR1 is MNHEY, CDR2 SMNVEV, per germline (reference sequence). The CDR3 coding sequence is TGTGCCAGCAGTCCCCGTGGGGGCTATGGCTACACCTTC. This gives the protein CASSPRGGYGYTF.

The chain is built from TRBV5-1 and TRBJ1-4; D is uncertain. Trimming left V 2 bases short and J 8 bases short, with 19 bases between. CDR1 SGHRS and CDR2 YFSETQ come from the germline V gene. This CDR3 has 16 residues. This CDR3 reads CASSFFGGRLGEKLFF. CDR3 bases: TGCGCCAGCAGCTTTTTCGGAGGGCGTCTTGGCGAAAAACTGTTTTTT.

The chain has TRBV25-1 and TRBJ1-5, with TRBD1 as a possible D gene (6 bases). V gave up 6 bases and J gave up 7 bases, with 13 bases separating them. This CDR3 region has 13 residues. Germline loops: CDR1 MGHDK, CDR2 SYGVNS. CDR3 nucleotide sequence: TGTGCCAGCAGGGGGGCATACGGACAGCCCCAGCATTTT. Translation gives CASRGAYGQPQHF.

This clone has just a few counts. The CDR3 region has the DNA TGTGCCAGCAGTACCGCAATAAACTACGAGCAGTACTTC. It codes for CASSTAINYEQYF. J is TRBJ2-7 and V is TRBV6-5; D is uncertain. This CDR3 has 13 amino acids. Germline V gene sequence: CDR1 MNHEY, CDR2 SVGAGI. The ends were cut back, 5 bases at V and 3 bases at J, with 11 bases in the middle.

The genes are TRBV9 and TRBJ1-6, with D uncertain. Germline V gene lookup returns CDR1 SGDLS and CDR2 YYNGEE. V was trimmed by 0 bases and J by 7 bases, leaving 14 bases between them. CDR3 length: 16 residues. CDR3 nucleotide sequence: TGTGCCAGCAGCGTAGGTTGGTCGCCAGCAAATTCACCCCTCCACTTT. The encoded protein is CASSVGWSPANSPLHF. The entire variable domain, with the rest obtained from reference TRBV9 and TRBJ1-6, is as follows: DSGVTQTPKHLITATGQRVTLRCSPRSGDLSVYWYQQSLDQGLQFLIQYYNGEERAKGNILERFSAQQFPDLHSELNLSSLELGDSALYFCASSVGWSPANSPLHFGNGTRLTVT.

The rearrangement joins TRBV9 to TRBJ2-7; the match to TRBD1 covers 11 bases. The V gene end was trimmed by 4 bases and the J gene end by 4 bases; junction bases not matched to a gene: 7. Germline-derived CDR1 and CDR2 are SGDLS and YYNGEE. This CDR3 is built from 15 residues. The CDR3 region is CASSLGDRGYYEQYF. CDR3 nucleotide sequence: TGTGCCAGCAGCCTGGGGGACAGGGGGTATTACGAGCAGTACTTC.

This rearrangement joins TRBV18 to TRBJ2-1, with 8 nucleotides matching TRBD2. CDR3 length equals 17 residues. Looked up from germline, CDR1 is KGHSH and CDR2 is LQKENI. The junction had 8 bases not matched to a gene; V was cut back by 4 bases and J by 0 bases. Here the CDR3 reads CASSLGLAESSYNEQFF. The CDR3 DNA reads TGTGCCAGCTCACTTGGACTAGCCGAAAGCTCCTACAATGAGCAGTTCTTC.